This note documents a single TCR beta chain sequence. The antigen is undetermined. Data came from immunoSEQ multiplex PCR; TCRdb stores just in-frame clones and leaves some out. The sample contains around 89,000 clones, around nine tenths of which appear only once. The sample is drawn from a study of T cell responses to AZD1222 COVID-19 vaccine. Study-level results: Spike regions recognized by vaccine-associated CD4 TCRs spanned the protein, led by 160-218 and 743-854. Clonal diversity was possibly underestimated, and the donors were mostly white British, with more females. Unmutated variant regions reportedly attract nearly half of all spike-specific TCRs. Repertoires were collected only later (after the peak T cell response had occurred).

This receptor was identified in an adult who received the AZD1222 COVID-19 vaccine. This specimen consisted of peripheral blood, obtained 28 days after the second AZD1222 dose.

The DNA for the CDR3 is TGCGCCAGCAGGGGACGGGAGAACACTGAAGCTTTCTTT. The encoded protein is CASRGRENTEAFF. The chain carries TRBV5-1 and TRBJ1-1, with TRBD1 as a possible D gene (5 bases). The CDR3 runs to 13 residues. V was trimmed by 5 bases and J by 1 base, leaving 9 bases between them. Looked up from germline, CDR1 is SGHRS and CDR2 is YFSETQ.